Sequencing of this T cell receptor (beta chain) was carried out in a study of blood T cell repertoires in COVID-19. Study at large: Samples came from the United States, Italy and Spain, spanning acute and convalescent COVID-19.

Authors' analysis steps: Amplified reference gene primers provided the basis for estimating nucleated cell counts. Generated by immunoSEQ multiplex PCR, the TCRdb table keeps only in-frame clones and is missing some. V, J and clone size are taken as reported in that table, and D and trimming were inferred from the DNA itself. This repertoire shows 200,000 to 250,000 clones, 75% to 85% found once; its top ten account for approximately 13%. V lost 0 bases and J lost 5, with 4 bases in between. The CDR3 totals 12 residues. Per germline, CDR1 SGHDT and CDR2 YYEEEE. The receptor comes from a human donor in a cohort sampled during active COVID-19. The material sequenced was peripheral blood. The rearrangement joins TRBV5-6 to TRBJ2-3; D is undetermined. The CDR3 nucleotides read TGTGCCAGCAGCTTGGCCCGAGATACGCAGTATTTT. It codes for CASSLARDTQYF.